This TCR beta chain was profiled in a study of OX40 agonist ivuxolimab in advanced cancers. Looking at the study overall: Clinicians treated patients with ivuxolimab, an agonistic anti-OX40 (CD134) antibody. From roughly 23 to 90 years was the age range, with a mean of about 56 years, and about 83% were male. Earlier treatment with anti-PD-1, anti-PD-L1 or anti-CTLA-4 was permitted, and about 40% had received some.

Only in-frame clones appear in the TCRdb table, and some are missing; sequencing was by immunoSEQ multiplex PCR. The repertoire holds fewer than 85,000 clones, over 80% seen once, with roughly 0.42% in the top ten. The trim removed 1 base at V and 2 bases at J, leaving 6 bases unmatched. Germline assignment: CDR1 MGHRA and CDR2 YSYEKL. This CDR3 region has 16 residues. The gene calls are TRBV4-1 and TRBJ2-7; the match to TRBD1 covers 9 bases. This TCR was recovered from an adult with an advanced solid tumor such as melanoma, head and neck, liver or kidney cancer. Source: CD4+ or CD8+ T cells sorted from blood, taken in a trial of the OX40 agonist ivuxolimab. CDR3 nucleotides: TGCGCCAGCAGCCAAGGGCGGGGACAGGGCGCCTACGAGCAGTACTTC. Translation gives CASSQGRGQGAYEQYF.